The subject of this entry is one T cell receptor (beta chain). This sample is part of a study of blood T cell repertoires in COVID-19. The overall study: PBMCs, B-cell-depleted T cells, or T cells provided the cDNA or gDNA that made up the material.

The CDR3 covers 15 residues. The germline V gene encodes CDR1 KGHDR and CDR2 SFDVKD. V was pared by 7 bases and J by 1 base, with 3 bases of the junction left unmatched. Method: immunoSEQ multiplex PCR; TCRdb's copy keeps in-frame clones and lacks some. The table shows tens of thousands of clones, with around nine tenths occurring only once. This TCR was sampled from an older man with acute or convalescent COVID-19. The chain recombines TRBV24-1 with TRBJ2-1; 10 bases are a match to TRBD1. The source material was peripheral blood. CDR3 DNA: TGTGCCACCAGGGGGACAGGGGCTTCCTACAATGAGCAGTTCTTC. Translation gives CATRGTGASYNEQFF.